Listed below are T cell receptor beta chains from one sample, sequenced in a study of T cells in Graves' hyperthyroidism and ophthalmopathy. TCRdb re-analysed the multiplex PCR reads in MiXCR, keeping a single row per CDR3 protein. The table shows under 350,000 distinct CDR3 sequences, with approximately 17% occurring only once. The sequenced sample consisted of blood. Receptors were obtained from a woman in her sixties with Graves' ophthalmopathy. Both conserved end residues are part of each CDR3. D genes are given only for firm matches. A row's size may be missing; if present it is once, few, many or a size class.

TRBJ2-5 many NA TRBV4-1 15 TGCGCCAGCAGCCAAGTGGGCAGAGCCTCTCGGACCCAGTACTTC CASSQVGRASRTQYF
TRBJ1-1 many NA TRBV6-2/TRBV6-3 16 TGTGCCAGCAGTTACTCGGTTCTCACTTGGAACACTGAAGCTTTCTTT CASSYSVLTWNTEAFF
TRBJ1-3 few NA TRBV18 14 TGTGCCAGCTCACCGGAAAGCTCTGGAAACACCATATATTTT CASSPESSGNTIYF
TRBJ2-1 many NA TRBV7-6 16 TGTGCCAGCAGCTTAGCGGGCACTCTCTCCTACAATGAGCAGTTCTTC CASSLAGTLSYNEQFF
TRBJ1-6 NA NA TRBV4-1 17 TGCGCCAGCAGCCCAACAGAGGCGAACTCCTATAATTCACCCCTCCACTTT CASSPTEANSYNSPLHF
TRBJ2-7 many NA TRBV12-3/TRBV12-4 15 TGTGCCAGCAGCTCCGGGACAACTGGATCCTACGAGCAGTACTTC CASSSGTTGSYEQYF
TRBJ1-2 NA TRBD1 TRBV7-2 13 TGTGCCAGCAGCTGGGGACAGTCCTATGGCTACACCTTC CASSWGQSYGYTF
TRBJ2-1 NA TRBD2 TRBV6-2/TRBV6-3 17 TGTGCCAGCAGTTACTCCTCAAGCGGGGTTCTCTACAATGAGCAGTTCTTC CASSYSSSGVLYNEQFF
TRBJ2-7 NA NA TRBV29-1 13 TGCAGCGTTGAAGAAAATGCCTCCTACGAGCAGTACTTC CSVEENASYEQYF
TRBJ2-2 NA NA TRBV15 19 TGTGCCACCAGCAGAGATCGAGGGGACCTCCGGCCGAGGGGCGGGGAGCTGTTTTTT CATSRDRGDLRPRGGELFF
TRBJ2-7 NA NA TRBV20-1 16 TGCAGTGCTAGAGATAAGCGGGCAGGGGTCCTCCTCGAGCAGTACTTC CSARDKRAGVLLEQYF
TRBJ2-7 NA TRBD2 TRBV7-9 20 TGTGCCAGCAGCTTAGCTAGAGGGACTAGCGGGTCCTCCTCCCTCTACGAGCAGTACTTC CASSLARGTSGSSSLYEQYF
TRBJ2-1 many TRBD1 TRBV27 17 TGTGCCAGCAGTTTCGAGGCCGGGACAGGGAGATACAATGAGCAGTTCTTC CASSFEAGTGRYNEQFF
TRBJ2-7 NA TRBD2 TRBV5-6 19 TGTGCCAGCAGCCCCCCCCGACTAGCGGGACGGCGAGGTTCCTACGAGCAGTACTTC CASSPPRLAGRRGSYEQYF
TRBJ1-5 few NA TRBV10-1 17 TGCGCCAGCAGTGAGCACTGTCGAGGTTGGAGCAATCAGCCCCAGCATTTT CASSEHCRGWSNQPQHF
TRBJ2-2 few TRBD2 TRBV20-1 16 TGCAGTGCTAGAGATCCACAGCGGGGCATCACCGGGGAGCTGTTTTTT CSARDPQRGITGELFF
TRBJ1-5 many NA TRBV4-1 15 TGCGCCAGCAGCCAGGGGGGGGCGGGTGGTCAGCCCCAGCATTTT CASSQGGAGGQPQHF
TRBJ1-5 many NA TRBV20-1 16 TGCAGTGCTAGAGATTGGGCAGGGCCAGGGAATCAGCCCCAGCATTTT CSARDWAGPGNQPQHF
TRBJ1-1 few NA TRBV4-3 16 TGCGCCAGCAGCCAAGACATCGGGAGTATTGGCACTGAAGCTTTCTTT CASSQDIGSIGTEAFF
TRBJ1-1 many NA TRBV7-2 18 TGTGCCAGCAGCTCCTCCCTCGACCTCGCGGGCTCTTACACTGAAGCTTTCTTT CASSSSLDLAGSYTEAFF
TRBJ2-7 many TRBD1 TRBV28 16 TGTGCCAGCAGTTTGACAGGGCTCGGAAGAAGCTACGAGCAGTACTTC CASSLTGLGRSYEQYF
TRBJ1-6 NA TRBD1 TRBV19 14 TGTGCCAGTAGTATCCGGGACAGGGGGACACCCCCCCACTTT CASSIRDRGTPPHF
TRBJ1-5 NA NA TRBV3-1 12 TGTGCCAGCAGCCGCTTGCCGGGACCCCAGCATTTT CASSRLPGPQHF
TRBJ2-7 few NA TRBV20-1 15 TGCAGTGCTAGAGATCAGTCTAGTAACCTATACGAGCAGTACTTC CSARDQSSNLYEQYF
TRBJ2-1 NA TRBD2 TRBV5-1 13 TGCGCCAGCAGCTGGGGGACTAACTCGTGGCAGTTCTTC CASSWGTNSWQFF
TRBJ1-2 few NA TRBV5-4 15 TGTGCCAGCAGCTACCCTGGGACCCAGACTTATGGCTACACCTTC CASSYPGTQTYGYTF
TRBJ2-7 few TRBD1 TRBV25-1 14 TGTGCCAGCAGCGACGGACTACAGGGGGACGAGCAGTACTTC CASSDGLQGDEQYF
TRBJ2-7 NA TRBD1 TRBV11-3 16 TGTGCCAGCAGCCTCCGAGCCGGGACAGCCCTCTACGAGCAGTACTTC CASSLRAGTALYEQYF
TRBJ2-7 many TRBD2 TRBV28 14 TGTGCCAGCAGTTTGAGCGGGAGGGAATACGAGCAGTACTTC CASSLSGREYEQYF
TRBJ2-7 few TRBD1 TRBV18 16 TGTGCCAGCTCACCGGTGACCGGGACAGGGAGCTACGAGCAGTACTTC CASSPVTGTGSYEQYF
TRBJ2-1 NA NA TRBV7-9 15 TGTGCCAGCAGCTCCCTAGTGGACTCCTACAATGAGCAGTTCTTC CASSSLVDSYNEQFF
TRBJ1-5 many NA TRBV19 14 TGTGCCAGTAAAACGCCTGGGTTCAATCAGCCCCAGCATTTT CASKTPGFNQPQHF
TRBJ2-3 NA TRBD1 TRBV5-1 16 TGCGCCAGCAGTACTGGACAGGGGGCCCCGGGAGATACGCAGTATTTT CASSTGQGAPGDTQYF
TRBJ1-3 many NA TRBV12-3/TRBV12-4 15 TGTGCCAGCAGGGAAGCTGGGGGACCTGGAAACACCATATATTTT CASREAGGPGNTIYF
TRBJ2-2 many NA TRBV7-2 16 TGTGCCAGCAGCTTATATTCGGCAGGGCGCACCGGGGAGCTGTTTTTT CASSLYSAGRTGELFF
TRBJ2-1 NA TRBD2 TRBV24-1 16 TGTGCCACCAGTGATGCGGGGGTAGCGGGGTACAATGAGCAGTTCTTC CATSDAGVAGYNEQFF
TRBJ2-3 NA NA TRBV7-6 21 TGTGCCAGCAGCCGCGTCCAGCAGGGTCTAGGTGAGGAGTTCCGCCCAGATACGCAGTATTTT CASSRVQQGLGEEFRPDTQYF
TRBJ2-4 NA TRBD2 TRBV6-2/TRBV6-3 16 TGTGCCAGCAGTTACTCGCCCGGGACTACCAAAAACATTCAGTACTTC CASSYSPGTTKNIQYF
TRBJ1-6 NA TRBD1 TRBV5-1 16 TGCGCCAGCAGGAATGTTCGGGACAGGGGCGGCTCACCCCTCCACTTT CASRNVRDRGGSPLHF
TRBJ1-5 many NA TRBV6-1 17 TGTGCCAGCAGTGAACGCGGCAACACTTATAGCAATCAGCCCCAGCATTTT CASSERGNTYSNQPQHF